This entry lists 21 T cell receptor beta chains sequenced from one sample in a study of tumor-infiltrating lymphocytes in primary liver carcinoma. It was unsorted whole blood that yielded blood RNA, and germline DNA was also extracted. The investigators made TCR beta cDNA from roughly 460 ng total RNA, using a constant-region primer. ARM-PCR, slightly modified, supplied the TCR beta libraries through three nested multiplex PCR rounds. Two initial PCR rounds of around 9 cycles each paired TRBV1-TRBV30 forward primers with a C-beta reverse primer. TCRdb independently ran MiXCR on the multiplex PCR reads; one entry per CDR3 protein. The sample shows 300,000 to 350,000 distinct CDR3 sequences, roughly three fifths of them seen only once. Material for sequencing was peripheral blood. All receptors derive from a woman aged 25 to 45 with primary liver carcinoma and hepatitis B virus infection.

Comment on this clonotype: A read error is possible here, since a much larger clone lies one base away. The chain recombines TRBV6-1 with TRBJ2-6; perhaps TRBD2 as D (6 bases). Germline V gene lookup returns CDR1 MNHNS and CDR2 SASEGT. There are 16 residues in the CDR3. The CDR3 sequence is CASSEMWTTGANVLIF. CDR3 coding DNA: TGTGCCAGCAGTGAAATGTGGACTACTGGGGCCAACGTCCTGATTTTC.

This clonotype was seen just once. At one boundary the junction diverges from the germline segment, which might be a read error. The chain joins TRBV11-2 to TRBJ1-4; TRBD1 is a possible D gene (5 bases). Germline CDR1 is SGHAT and CDR2 is FQNNGV. There are 16 residues in the CDR3. CDR3 DNA: TGTACCAGCAGCTTGTTTCAGGGATCAGCTAATGAAAAACTGTTTTTT. Its protein product is CTSSLFQGSANEKLFF.

Comment on this clonotype: The CDR3 ends on some other residue instead of the conserved phenylalanine or tryptophan, so this is likely a read error. V gene TRBV11-1 combines with J gene TRBJ2-1; D assignment may be TRBD1 or TRBD2 (6 bases each). The CDR3 length is 15 residues. Trimming took 8 bases from V and 0 from J, leaving 14 bases between them. Germline CDR1 and CDR2: SGHAT and FQDESV (reference sequence). CDR3: CASASPGASYNEQFL. The CDR3 nucleotides are TGTGCCAGCGCCTCCCCGGGGGCCTCCTACAATGAGCAGTTCTTA.

For this clonotype: This likely comes from a read error, as the CDR3 has no conserved phenylalanine or tryptophan at its end. V gene TRBV10-3 combines with J gene TRBJ2-7, with a tentative D call TRBD2 (6 bases). CDR1 is ENHRY, CDR2 SYGVKD, per germline. V dropped 11 bases and J dropped 6 bases, with 17 bases sitting between them. This CDR3 is 12 amino acids long. The DNA for the CDR3 is TGTGCCTTCGGGGACTCCATGGGCGAGCAGTACTCC. This gives the protein CAFGDSMGEQYS.

About this clonotype: A read error may account for a junction end that differs from germline. The chain uses TRBV29-1 and TRBJ1-1, with unresolved D. CDR1 SQVTM and CDR2 ANQGSEA come from the germline V gene. The CDR3 consists of 12 residues. CDR3 residues: CSVEVQRDEAFF. DNA of the CDR3: TGTAGCGTTGAAGTTCAGAGAGATGAAGCTTTCTTT.

V is TRBV10-3 and J is TRBJ2-3, with D perhaps given as TRBD1 or TRBD2 (6 bases each). Germline CDR1 reads ENHRY; CDR2 reads SYGVKD. The length of the CDR3 is 15 residues. The V end was cut by 4 bases, the J end by 5 bases, with 16 bases between. The CDR3 DNA reads TGTGCCATCAGTGCCCGGGACATGGGGGGAGATACGCAGTATTTT. This translates into CAISARDMGGDTQYF.

The chain employs TRBV19 and TRBJ2-1, with 8 bases matching TRBD1. J was trimmed by 8 bases and V by 10 bases; bases with no gene match: 10. CDR3 length equals 13 residues. From germline, CDR1 is LNHDA and CDR2 SQIVND (reference sequence). CDR3 sequence: CATAGGLRDEQFF. The CDR3 nucleotides are TGTGCCACCGCAGGGGGCCTCAGGGATGAGCAGTTCTTC.

The V gene is TRBV6-6, the J gene TRBJ2-2, with 8 bases fitting TRBD2. The germline gives CDR1 MNHNY, CDR2 SVGAGI (reference sequence). This CDR3 is 16 amino acids long. V lost 2 bases to trimming and J lost 1 base; unmatched junction nucleotides: 3. This CDR3 reads CASSYPSGLNTGELFF. The DNA for the CDR3 is TGTGCCAGCAGTTACCCTAGCGGGCTGAACACCGGGGAGCTGTTTTTT.

For this clonotype: One junction end does not reproduce the germline sequence, and a read error may be involved. V gene TRBV6-2 or TRBV6-3 combines with J gene TRBJ1-1; no firm D call. The CDR3 spans 13 residues. Germline assignment: CDR1 MNHEY and CDR2 SVGEGT. CDR3 protein: CGSSYRGNTEAFF. For the CDR3, the DNA is TGTGGCAGCAGTTACCGAGGGAACACTGAAGCTTTCTTT.

A remark on this clonotype: A read error may be the cause here, since a much bigger clone is one base away. V usage is TRBV12-3 or TRBV12-4 and J usage is TRBJ2-3; D remains ambiguous. The CDR3 is made up of 13 amino acids. The DNA of the CDR3 is TGTGCCGGCAGTAGACGGTACACAGATACGCAGTATTTT. Its translation is CAGSRRYTDTQYF.

Worth noting for this clonotype: With a much larger clone just one base away, this may be a read error. J is TRBJ2-1 and V is TRBV6-2 or TRBV6-3; the D gene is possibly TRBD1 (5 bases). Germline V CDR1 and CDR2: MNHEY, SVGEGT. The CDR3 extends over 14 amino acids. The CDR3 coding sequence is TGTGTCAGCAGTTTACGACAGTTAATCAATGAGCAGTTCTTC. It yields the protein CVSSLRQLINEQFF.

The gene calls are TRBV6-6 and TRBJ2-3; TRBD2 agrees at 10 bases. Unmatched junction bases numbered 4, after V lost 0 bases and J lost 4 bases. CDR3 length equals 16 residues. Per the germline V gene, CDR1 is MNHNY and CDR2 is SVGAGI (reference sequence). CDR3 bases: TGTGCCAGCAGTTACTCCTGGACTAGCGGCGCAGATACGCAGTATTTT. Translated: CASSYSWTSGADTQYF.

The genes are TRBV11-1 and TRBJ2-7, with a tentative D call TRBD2 (5 bases). This CDR3 is built from 14 residues. V was clipped by 5 bases and J by 2 bases, with 13 bases between them. Germline CDR1 and CDR2: SGHAT and FQDESV (reference sequence). The CDR3 nucleotides read TGTGCCAGCAGCAGTACCGGGATCACCTACGAGCAGTACGTC. Translated, it gives CASSSTGITYEQYV.

This clonotype has ten or more counts. This chain connects TRBV4-1 to TRBJ2-7; 9 nucleotides match TRBD1. The CDR3 is 16 amino acids. Trimming cost V 0 bases and J 6 bases; bases outside gene matches: 9. Germline CDR1 reads MGHRA; CDR2 reads YSYEKL. For the CDR3, the DNA is TGCGCCAGCAGCCAAGATAAGTCGGGACAGGGTAGCGAGCAGTACTTC. It yields the protein CASSQDKSGQGSEQYF.

With respect to this clonotype: The junction departs from the called germline gene at one end, perhaps through a read error. V usage is TRBV5-4 and J usage is TRBJ2-1, with D possibly called TRBD1 or TRBD2 (6 bases each). CDR3 size: 16 residues. The germline CDR1 and CDR2 sequences are SGHNT and YYREEE (reference sequence). In DNA form, the CDR3 reads TGTGCCAACAGCTTGGGGGGTCAGGGGCCCTACAATGAGCAGTTCTTC. The encoded protein is CANSLGGQGPYNEQFF.

The chain joins TRBV5-4 to TRBJ2-7; 14 bases are shared with TRBD2. V gave up 0 bases and J gave up 2 bases; unmatched junction bases: 7. CDR1 is SGHNT, CDR2 YYREEE, per germline (reference sequence). This CDR3 region has 18 residues. The chain's CDR3 is CASSLVYVTSGRAYEQYF. In DNA, the CDR3 is TGTGCCAGCAGCTTGGTTTACGTGACTAGCGGGAGGGCCTACGAGCAGTACTTC.

The chain couples TRBV7-9 to TRBJ2-2; 10 nucleotides match TRBD2. The CDR3 extends over 15 amino acids. The germline CDR1 and CDR2 sequences are SEHNR and FQNEAQ (reference sequence). Germline trimming cut 9 bases from V and 5 bases from J; bases unmatched to any gene: 9. The CDR3 reads CASSRTSGGTGELFF. For the CDR3, the DNA is TGTGCCAGTTCCCGGACTAGCGGAGGGACCGGGGAGCTGTTTTTT.

As concerns this clonotype: A read error may be the cause here, since a much bigger clone is one base away. The chain couples TRBV12-3 or TRBV12-4 to TRBJ1-5; a weak D match, TRBD1 (6 bases). V gave up 6 bases and J gave up 2 bases, with 14 bases separating them. This CDR3 spans 15 amino acids. The CDR3 region is CASRPTGHGNQPQHF. The CDR3 nucleotides are TGTGCCAGCAGGCCGACAGGACATGGCAATCAGCCCCAGCATTTT.

This clonotype was found a few times. The chain is built from TRBV4-2 and TRBJ2-6, with unresolved D. The CDR3 is 16 residues long. Germline loops: CDR1 LGHNA, CDR2 YNFKEQ. With 1 base removed from V and 0 bases from J, the gap between germline ends came to 7 bases. In DNA, the CDR3 is TGTGCCAGCAGCCAAGTGATACGCTCTGGGGCCAACGTCCTGACTTTC. It is translated as CASSQVIRSGANVLTF.

V is TRBV5-8 and J is TRBJ1-2; D may be TRBD1 (6 bases). The CDR3 is 18 residues long. Germline V lookup: CDR1 SGHTS, CDR2 YDEGEE. V lost 10 bases and J lost 0, with 28 bases in between. The CDR3 reads CACTSYIRGQKSNYGYTF. CDR3 DNA: TGTGCCTGCACCTCCTACATCCGGGGACAAAAGTCTAACTATGGCTACACCTTC.

The V call is TRBV7-9, the J call TRBJ1-1, with a tentative D call TRBD1 (6 bases). From germline, CDR1 is SEHNR and CDR2 FQNEAQ (reference sequence). The germline V and J ends were trimmed by 3 bases and 8 bases, with 16 bases remaining between them. The CDR3 is 14 residues long. The CDR3: CASSLGGAKREAFF. The CDR3 region has the DNA TGTGCCAGCAGCTTGGGGGGGGCCAAACGGGAAGCTTTCTTT.